The 31 T cell receptor beta chains below come from one sample, sequenced in a study of blood T cell repertoires in COVID-19. Repertoires were generated with immunoSEQ multiplex PCR, while TCRdb's copy carries only in-frame clones and drops some. The table has about 270,000 clones, 86% seen once. Source material: peripheral blood. These receptors originate from a man aged 40-55 years who had recovered from COVID-19.

This clone was counted a single time. The junction does not match germline at one end; this may be a read error. V and J are TRBV20-1 and TRBJ2-7; D gene unclear. The germline gives CDR1 DFQATT, CDR2 SNEGSKA (reference sequence). There are 11 residues in the CDR3. The CDR3 DNA reads TGCAGTGCTGGAGACCCGTACGAGCAGTACTTC. Its protein is CSAGDPYEQYF.

The chain couples TRBV2 to TRBJ2-1, with TRBD2 matching 10 bases. In germline, CDR1 is SNHLY, CDR2 FYNNEI. CDR3 length equals 16 residues. V gave up 6 bases and J gave up 9 bases; unmatched junction bases: 14. The CDR3 DNA reads as TGTGCCAGCAGCGGACCGGGAGCGGGGGGGCCGGTTGAGCAGTTCTTC. Its protein product is CASSGPGAGGPVEQFF.

The chain couples TRBV6-5 to TRBJ2-7; perhaps TRBD1 as D (6 bases). From germline, CDR1 is MNHEY and CDR2 SVGAGI. Between the trimmed V and J ends, which lost 5 bases and 3 bases, there was a span of 17 bases. CDR3 size: 15 residues. The DNA for the CDR3 is TGTGCCAGCAGTCCCCTATCACAGGGAGACTACGAGCAGTACTTC. Protein: CASSPLSQGDYEQYF.

The rearrangement links TRBV9 to TRBJ2-1, with 13 bases that match TRBD2. CDR1 is SGDLS and CDR2 is YYNGEE in the germline V gene. V dropped 5 bases and J dropped 4; count of bases not matched to a gene: 6. The CDR3 totals 16 residues. As DNA, the CDR3 is TGTGCCAGCAGTAATAAGGGACTAGCGGGATACAATGAGCAGTTCTTC. It specifies CASSNKGLAGYNEQFF. The entire variable domain, with the rest obtained from reference TRBV9 and TRBJ2-1, is as follows: DSGVTQTPKHLITATGQRVTLRCSPRSGDLSVYWYQQSLDQGLQFLIQYYNGEERAKGNILERFSAQQFPDLHSELNLSSLELGDSALYFCASSNKGLAGYNEQFFGPGTRLTVL.

The chain is built from TRBV7-9 and TRBJ1-5; D unclear. CDR3 length equals 12 residues. Trimming took 5 bases from V and 4 from J, leaving 6 bases between them. CDR1 and CDR2 from the germline V gene are SEHNR and FQNEAQ (reference sequence). The CDR3 region is CASSERNQPQHF. The DNA for the CDR3 is TGTGCCAGCAGCGAGAGAAATCAGCCCCAGCATTTT.

The chain recombines TRBV19 with TRBJ2-5; the match to TRBD1 covers 8 bases. Per the germline V gene, CDR1 is LNHDA and CDR2 is SQIVND (reference sequence). This CDR3 is 17 amino acids long. Germline trimming cut 7 bases from V and 2 bases from J; bases unmatched to any gene: 15. In DNA form, the CDR3 reads TGTGCCAGTACCCTACATCCCGCCGGGACAGGACAAGAGACCCAGTACTTC. Its translation: CASTLHPAGTGQETQYF. Using reference TRBV19 and TRBJ2-5 for the parts outside the CDR3, the full variable domain is DGGITQSPKYLFRKEGQNVTLSCEQNLNHDAMYWYRQDPGQGLRLIYYSQIVNDFQKGDIAEGYSVSREKKESFPLTVTSAQKNPTAFYLCASTLHPAGTGQETQYFGPGTRLLVL.

The rearrangement joins TRBV7-2 to TRBJ1-1; D is perhaps TRBD1 (6 bases). Germline loops: CDR1 SGHTA, CDR2 FQGNSA. The V and J ends lost 4 bases and 3 bases respectively, with 12 bases between them. The CDR3 sequence is 14 residues long. CDR3 sequence (DNA): TGTGCCAGCAGCTCATTAGGGGGATACACTGAAGCTTTCTTT. It encodes CASSSLGGYTEAFF.

The chain uses TRBV5-1 and TRBJ1-3; tentatively, D is TRBD1 (5 bases). Between the trimmed V and J ends, which lost 0 bases and 1 base, there was a span of 8 bases. The CDR3 has 15 residues. Per germline, CDR1 SGHRS and CDR2 YFSETQ. CDR3 nucleotide sequence: TGCGCCAGCAGCTTGGAGGGACTTTCTGGAAACACCATATATTTT. This gives the protein CASSLEGLSGNTIYF.

The rearrangement joins TRBV2 to TRBJ2-2; maybe TRBD2 (7 bases). The CDR3 covers 13 residues. CDR1 and CDR2 (germline): SNHLY, FYNNEI. Deletions cut 11 bases from V and 4 bases from J, with 14 bases between. The CDR3 nucleotides read TGTGCCTGGGGGGCTAGCGGCACCGGGGAGCTGTTTTTT. Its translation is CAWGASGTGELFF.

This clone has only one observation. Here the CDR3 reads CASSGGRVNYGYTF. For the CDR3, the DNA is TGCGCCAGCAGTGGCGGCAGGGTGAACTATGGCTACACCTTC. The chain uses TRBV10-2 and TRBJ1-2; TRBD1 is a possible D gene (5 bases). The germline gives CDR1 WSHSY, CDR2 SAAADI. CDR3 length equals 14 residues. V was shortened by 4 bases and J by 2 bases, with 11 bases between the two germline ends.

This chain uses TRBV12-3 or TRBV12-4 with TRBJ1-2; tentative D call: TRBD1 (6 bases). V lost 8 bases to trimming and J lost 8 bases, with 12 bases between them. CDR3 length: 11 residues. The CDR3 protein is CASSTGTGYTF. The CDR3, as DNA: TGTGCCAGCTCAACAGGGACCGGCTACACCTTC.

The sample holds one count of this clone. This chain links TRBV25-1 with TRBJ1-1, with 7 bases lining up with TRBD1. The CDR3 extends over 14 amino acids. Germline V gene sequence: CDR1 MGHDK, CDR2 SYGVNS. J gave up 2 bases and V 6 bases, and 6 bases lay outside the gene matches. DNA of the CDR3: TGTGCCAGCAGAGCCGGGACAGAAAACACTGAAGCTTTCTTT. Protein sequence: CASRAGTENTEAFF.

CDR3 nucleotide sequence: TGTGCCACCAGCAGAGACGCCGGGCGGGCCCACTACAATGAGCAGTTCTTC. As protein: CATSRDAGRAHYNEQFF. This sequence joins TRBV15 and TRBJ2-1; TRBD2 might be the D (5 bases). This CDR3 has 17 residues. V lost 0 bases and J lost 3, with 15 bases in between. Germline CDR1 LNHNV, CDR2 YYDKDF (reference sequence).

This clone was seen a few times. This rearrangement joins TRBV18 to TRBJ1-5; TRBD1 agrees at 9 bases. Per the germline V gene, CDR1 is KGHSH and CDR2 is LQKENI. J gave up 1 base and V 4 bases, and 2 bases lay outside the gene matches. This CDR3 is built from 15 residues. The CDR3 nucleotides are TGTGCCAGCTCACTCGGACAGGGGAGCAATCAGCCCCAGCATTTT. It codes for CASSLGQGSNQPQHF.

This clone appeared a few times. This chain uses TRBV3-1 (or the pseudogene TRBV3-2) with TRBJ1-3, with D perhaps matching TRBD1 (5 bases). This CDR3 is 16 amino acids long. Germline assignment: CDR1 LGHDT and CDR2 YNNKEL (reference sequence). V was cut by 0 bases and J by 2 bases, with 11 bases left in between. The CDR3 region is CASSQEGPGAGNTIYF. The CDR3 DNA reads TGTGCCAGCAGCCAAGAAGGACCGGGGGCTGGAAACACCATATATTTT.

This CDR3 reads CASSFTRSQPQHF. The CDR3 region has the DNA TGTGCCAGCAGTTTTACGAGGTCTCAGCCCCAGCATTTT. The chain is built from TRBV27 and TRBJ1-5; no firm D call. V lost 3 bases and J lost 6, with 9 bases in between. Germline loops: CDR1 MNHEY, CDR2 SMNVEV (reference sequence). The length of the CDR3 is 13 residues.

The genes are TRBV5-6 and TRBJ2-1; the match to TRBD2 covers 9 bases. Germline V gene sequence: CDR1 SGHDT, CDR2 YYEEEE. The CDR3 consists of 13 residues. The V and J ends lost 2 bases and 7 bases, in that order; junction bases with no gene match: 1. This CDR3 reads CASSFAGGNEQFF. CDR3 DNA: TGTGCCAGCAGCTTCGCGGGAGGGAATGAGCAGTTCTTC.

The chain couples TRBV6-6 to TRBJ2-1; weak D call: TRBD2 (6 bases). CDR1 is MNHNY and CDR2 is SVGAGI in the germline V gene (reference sequence). The CDR3 consists of 15 residues. V dropped 6 bases and J dropped 7 bases, with 19 bases sitting between them. The CDR3 loop reads CASRAAGRQRNEQFF. The CDR3 DNA sequence: TGTGCCAGCAGGGCAGCAGGGAGGCAGCGTAATGAGCAGTTCTTC.

J is TRBJ1-1 and V is TRBV3-1 (or the pseudogene TRBV3-2), with D possibly matching TRBD1 (6 bases). V shed 6 bases and J shed 0 bases, with 14 bases lying between them. CDR3 length: 15 residues. Germline V gives CDR1 LGHDT, CDR2 YNNKEL (reference sequence). The CDR3 nucleotides read TGTGCCAGCAGGGGGAGGGGGATCATGAACACTGAAGCTTTCTTT. Its protein is CASRGRGIMNTEAFF.

This CDR3 reads CASSGRLSSGANVLTF. CDR3 nucleotides: TGTGCCAGTAGTGGGAGACTGAGCTCTGGGGCCAACGTCCTGACTTTC. The genes are TRBV19 and TRBJ2-6; tentative D call: TRBD2 (5 bases). The CDR3 covers 16 residues. V lost 5 bases to trimming and J lost 0 bases, with 11 bases between them. Looked up from germline, CDR1 is LNHDA and CDR2 is SQIVND (reference sequence).

The chain uses TRBV27 and TRBJ2-1; 8 bases are a match to TRBD2. Germline V lookup: CDR1 MNHEY, CDR2 SMNVEV (reference sequence). The CDR3 sequence is 14 residues long. J was trimmed by 1 base and V by 9 bases; bases with no gene match: 5. The CDR3 coding sequence is TGTGCCAGTATGAGCGGGAGTTCCTACAATGAGCAGTTCTTC. Translation gives CASMSGSSYNEQFF.

The chain combines TRBV6-6 with TRBJ2-1; the D gene is possibly TRBD1 (5 bases). From germline, CDR1 is MNHNY and CDR2 SVGAGI (reference sequence). The V gene lost 6 bases and the J gene lost 10 bases, with 13 bases spanning the gap. The CDR3 runs 12 residues. CDR3 nucleotides: TGTGCCAGCAGCCAGGGTTTAGGAGAGCAGTTCTTC. Its translation: CASSQGLGEQFF.

For the CDR3, the DNA is TGCAGCGGCAGACTAGACCTCAACACCGGGGAGCTGTTTTTT. This sequence encodes CSGRLDLNTGELFF. The chain links TRBV29-1 to TRBJ2-2; a weak D match, TRBD2 (6 bases). V shed 7 bases and J shed 2 bases, with 14 bases lying between them. Germline CDR1 reads SQVTM; CDR2 reads ANQGSEA. This CDR3 contains 14 residues.

The chain has TRBV7-9 and TRBJ2-1; the D gene is possibly TRBD2 (6 bases). This CDR3 has 15 amino acids. V lost 3 bases, J lost 4 bases, and 13 bases lay in between. From germline, CDR1 is SEHNR and CDR2 FQNEAQ (reference sequence). The CDR3 nucleotides are TGTGCCAGCAGCTTCTGGGGCGGGACTTACAATGAGCAGTTCTTC. This gives the protein CASSFWGGTYNEQFF.

V gene TRBV6-6 combines with J gene TRBJ1-1; no reliable D call. CDR1 and CDR2 (germline): MNHNY, SVGAGI (reference sequence). Trimming pared 7 bases from V and 5 bases from J, leaving 8 bases between. This CDR3 spans 11 amino acids. The CDR3 sequence: CASTPGTEAFF. For the CDR3, the DNA is TGTGCCAGCACCCCGGGGACTGAAGCTTTCTTT.

The gene calls are TRBV18 and TRBJ2-3; no clear D gene. The germline gives CDR1 KGHSH, CDR2 LQKENI. V was shortened by 0 bases and J by 10 bases, with 11 bases between the two germline ends. The CDR3 spans 13 residues. The CDR3 is CASSPPRNLSQYF. The CDR3 DNA sequence: TGTGCCAGCTCACCACCCAGGAACCTCTCGCAGTATTTT.

The chain uses TRBV6-5 and TRBJ1-5; TRBD1 aligns across 7 bases. J was trimmed by 13 bases and V by 11 bases; bases with no gene match: 14. Germline values: CDR1 MNHEY, CDR2 SVGAGI. The CDR3 is 12 residues long. The CDR3 protein is CAVPGGEGGQHF. CDR3 sequence (DNA): TGTGCCGTCCCAGGGGGTGAGGGCGGTCAGCATTTT.

This sequence joins TRBV7-9 and TRBJ2-1, with D possibly being TRBD1 (6 bases). This CDR3 contains 13 residues. V lost 6 bases and J 3 bases, leaving 9 bases between the germline ends. Germline CDR1 reads SEHNR; CDR2 reads FQNEAQ (reference sequence). The CDR3 region has the DNA TGTGCCAGCAGACAGGGCGACTACAATGAGCAGTTCTTC. Amino acids: CASRQGDYNEQFF.

V and J are TRBV2 and TRBJ2-7, with 11 positions matching TRBD2. Germline CDR1 reads SNHLY; CDR2 reads FYNNEI. This CDR3 has 17 amino acids. V lost 5 bases to trimming and J lost 3 bases; unmatched junction nucleotides: 12. CDR3 nucleotides: TGTGCCAGCAGTTTTTTTAGTTCCGGGACTAGCGGCTACGAGCAGTACTTC. As protein: CASSFFSSGTSGYEQYF.

The chain employs TRBV7-3 and TRBJ1-1; D unclear. Germline-derived CDR1 and CDR2 are SGHTA and FQGTGA. Trimming stripped 0 bases from V and 0 bases from J, with 11 bases between. The CDR3 length is 16 residues. The CDR3 protein is CASSLTPTPVNTEAFF. The CDR3 region has the DNA TGTGCCAGCAGCTTAACTCCGACACCAGTGAACACTGAAGCTTTCTTT.

V is TRBV18 and J is TRBJ2-7; D is undetermined. Trimming left V 1 base short and J 3 bases short, with 7 bases between. The germline CDR1 and CDR2 sequences are KGHSH and LQKENI. The CDR3 has 13 residues. This CDR3 reads CASSPQYNYEQYF. CDR3 bases: TGTGCCAGCTCACCACAATACAACTACGAGCAGTACTTC. Looking up the rest from reference TRBV18 and TRBJ2-7 gives the full variable domain: NAGVMQNPRHLVRRRGQEARLRCSPMKGHSHVYWYRQLPEEGLKFMVYLQKENIIDESGMPKERFSAEFPKEGPSILRIQQVVRGDSAAYFCASSPQYNYEQYFGPGTRLTVT.